This T cell receptor (beta chain) was recorded in a study of beta chain features in type 1 diabetes (dated by TCRdb to the late 2010s). A note on the overall study: Mean age, gender distribution, total cell number and subset yield did not differ between patients and healthy donors. Across all samples, 107,917,701 sorted cells were examined, and cell number per subset correlated strongly with RNA yield. Whereas all 30 or so donors provided naive and central memory subsets, regulatory and stem cell-like memory subsets were isolated from just 8 patients and about 8 healthy donors. The study compared the TCRB repertoires of sorted circulating CD4+ T cell subsets in recently diagnosed type 1 diabetes patients with those in matched healthy donors. Points the paper makes about the study in general: Naive, central memory and regulatory TCRB repertoires appeared to be more similar among patients than among healthy donors. Sequencing cDNA rather than genomic DNA could over-represent highly expressing activated cells, although activation and CD3 levels did not differ between groups. Only small numbers of individuals were included in the HLA sub-analyses, which left unresolved whether HLA type had any influence on TCRB rearrangement. Patients with type 1 diabetes made fewer insertions and deleted more nucleotides at VDJ recombination sites, implying thymic rearrangement abnormalities. Shorter templates might be favored by PCR, yet because patient and control samples were amplified and corrected together, any such skew would affect both groups equally. Type 1 diabetes patients showed a moderate but significant shortening of TCRB CDR3 length in all four CD4+ subsets.

All of the isolated RNA was reverse transcribed with the High Capacity cDNA Reverse Transcription Kit, so expressed TCRB transcripts were sequenced. Deep immunoSEQ sequencing was performed on naive, central memory and regulatory T cell samples, with an average of roughly 3.3 million total reads per sample. After sorted cells were lysed in RLT buffer, RNA was extracted with DNase-treated RNeasy Micro or Mini kits, with the choice depending on cell number. To prevent cross-contamination, every cell subset was processed on its own, while patient and healthy donor samples were processed together. TCRB sequences were amplified from cDNA with the immunoSEQ multiplex PCR, producing 87-bp fragments spanning the CDR3 region. The amplicons were sequenced using the Illumina HiSeq platform. As for the original processing: PCR bias was computationally corrected using synthetic template baselines, reads within Hamming distance 2 were collapsed, and singletons that could not be merged were discarded. Reads were aligned to IMGT to assign V, D and J genes, CDR3 length, and insertions or deletions at six rearrangement sites. Within each subset, clonotype counts were normalized to the number of sorted cells before true diversity and Gini coefficients were calculated with the tcR R package. The overlap coefficient, calculated on TCRB nucleotide sequences, was used to quantify repertoire sharing. TCRdb took this table from immuneACCESS and kept in-frame rearrangements with V and J called. Such tables lack part of the clones; where checked against another copy, unresolved V genes explain under half of the gap, and the rest is unexplained. The V and J calls and clone size come from that table; D and trimming were worked out from the DNA. Here the sample has about 320,000 clones; roughly 15% occur a single time. More than 6.5% of the sample comes from the top ten.

A single peripheral blood draw of 95 to 150 mL on average was collected from each donor into heparinised tubes. A BD FACSAria II and a panel including CD45RO, CCR7, CD25, CD127, CD95 and CD27 were used to sort naive, central memory, regulatory and stem cell-like memory CD4+ T cells. Every sorted population had a purity above 95%. Right away, PBMCs were isolated by Lymphoprep density gradient centrifugation and were stained directly, with no culture step. So that batch effects would be minimized, each experiment stained and sorted samples in pairs, pairing one healthy donor with one patient. With respect to this clone: Its antigen is not yet known. No base quality values were provided; no much bigger clone lies one nucleotide off.

CDR1 and CDR2 are read off the germline V gene (reference sequence) as MNHEY and SMNVEV. The CDR3, from cysteine to phenylalanine, totals 14 residues. The sequence is cut down to CDR3 DNA, 42 bases in frame from base 1. Trimming takes 2 bases from V and 3 bases from J, and the germline ends sit 10 bases apart. Recombination connected TRBV27 to TRBJ1-2; no D gene call is confident. This TCR derives from a man aged 25-45 years in good health. The sequencing sample was made of central memory CD4+ T cells from blood. The nucleotides read TGTGCCAGCAGTTTAAAGGGCAAGGACTATGGCTACACCTTC. This translates into CASSLKGKDYGYTF.